The table lists the clone carrying this T cell receptor (beta chain) with many counts. As yet, its antigen is unknown. Read coverage stops 3 residues before the CDR3 terminus; the germline J gene supplies the remainder. The record originates from a study of T cell clonality in common variable immunodeficiency. Findings of the study overall: CVID subjects showed higher TCRbeta clonality than healthy controls. Authors noted CVID clonality's cause needs subpopulation repertoire sequencing. Patient heterogeneity in the CVID cohort limited correlations between repertoire features and clinical complications.

The assay was immunoSEQ multiplex PCR, and TCRdb's table has in-frame clones only and misses some. Altogether 40,000 or so clones were found in the sample, and no singletons occur. CDR1 and CDR2 (germline): SGHKS, YYEKEE (reference sequence). The CDR3 extends over 14 amino acids. The V end was cut by 4 bases, the J end by 2 bases, with 9 bases between. The receptor was derived from a person aged 18 to 75 in good health. The J gene is TRBJ1-4, the V gene TRBV5-5; D is unresolved. Sample: peripheral blood mononuclear cells. The CDR3 is CASSPLLTNEKLFF. CDR3 bases read: TGTGCCAGCAGCCCGTTACTTACTAATGAAAAA.